The clone carrying this TCR beta chain has more than one count but fewer than ten. The data stem from a study of blood T cell repertoires in COVID-19. The wider study: Sites across the United States, Italy and Spain contributed samples from acute and convalescent COVID-19.

Per the germline V gene, CDR1 is SGHAT and CDR2 is FQNNGV. The V end was cut by 7 bases, the J end by 0 bases, with 16 bases between. This CDR3 region has 16 residues. Source study methods: Counts of nucleated cells, estimated from reference gene primer amplification, were obtained. Generated by immunoSEQ multiplex PCR, the TCRdb table keeps only in-frame clones and is missing some. The V and J calls and clone size come from that table; D and trimming were worked out from the DNA. The top ten hold about 0.26% of the sample, which has just over 650,000 clones, over 80% seen once. The rearrangement joins TRBV11-2 to TRBJ2-1; a weak D match, TRBD2 (6 bases). The source of this sequence is a woman in her late teens or twenties with acute or convalescent COVID-19. The sequenced sample was peripheral blood. CDR3 coding DNA: TGTGCCAGCACACCCCGGGGGATGAGCTCCTACAATGAGCAGTTCTTC. Translating it yields CASTPRGMSSYNEQFF.